This T cell receptor beta chain appears in the sequencing data of a study of blood T cell repertoires in COVID-19. Across the study: The samples span acute and convalescent COVID-19 from the United States, Italy and Spain. Sample material is recorded as cDNA or gDNA derived from T cells, B-cell-depleted T cells, or PBMCs.

In the original processing: It was from reference gene primer amplification that nucleated cell counts were estimated. Profiled with immunoSEQ multiplex PCR; TCRdb holds only in-frame clones, not every one. V, J and clone size were drawn from that table, and D and trimming were deduced from the DNA. The profile covers approximately 130,000 clones, with more than 75% appearing a single time and 2% to 2.5% taken by the ten largest. This clone appeared once. The CDR3 spans 12 residues. The germline V gene encodes CDR1 SGHNT and CDR2 YYREEE (reference sequence). Trimming pared 4 bases from V and 3 bases from J, leaving 8 bases between.

The chain joins TRBV5-4 to TRBJ2-7, with D possibly TRBD1 on 6 matching bases. Sequenced input: peripheral blood. The receptor was isolated from a man over 45 with active COVID-19. The DNA of the CDR3 is TGTGCCAGCAGCAGCAGGGGCTACGAGCAGTACTTC. Protein product: CASSSRGYEQYF.